A selection of T cell receptor beta chains follows, all from one sample in a study of cytomegalovirus exposure and HLA in healthy donors. Libraries were prepared by immunoSEQ multiplex PCR; TCRdb keeps only in-frame clonotypes and omits some of them. This table has 30,000 to 40,000 clones, approximately 63% appearing once. Sequencing used PBMCs. The source of these receptors is a man aged 35-49 years in good health and CMV-seronegative. CDR3s include the opening cysteine and the closing phenylalanine or tryptophan. D genes are given only for firm matches. Clone size is given for some rows only: seen once, a few or many times, or a class if the clone is expanded.

d_call	v_call	clone_size	j_call	cdr3_aa	cdr3_nt
.	TRBV4-1	.	TRBJ2-2	CASSQVERLNTGELFF	TGCGCCAGCAGCCAAGTGGAGCGGCTTAACACCGGGGAGCTGTTTTTT
.	TRBV30	.	TRBJ2-7	CAWGPGTFSYEQYF	TGTGCCTGGGGACCCGGGACATTCTCCTACGAGCAGTACTTC
TRBD2	TRBV6-1	many	TRBJ2-1	CASSEASGGANEQFF	TGTGCCAGCAGTGAAGCTAGCGGGGGGGCCAATGAGCAGTTCTTC
.	TRBV7-8	.	TRBJ1-5	CASSARVSSNQPQHF	TGTGCCAGCAGCGCCAGGGTTTCTTCAAATCAGCCCCAGCATTTT
TRBD1	TRBV2	.	TRBJ1-5	CASSELVGTGGRNQPQHF	TGTGCCAGCAGTGAACTAGTAGGGACAGGGGGTCGGAATCAGCCCCAGCATTTT
TRBD1	TRBV6-5	.	TRBJ2-7	CASSRTGFEQYF	TGTGCCAGCAGCAGGACAGGGTTCGAGCAGTACTTC
.	TRBV7-2	.	TRBJ1-5	CASSANRAGNQPQHF	TGTGCCAGCAGCGCCAACAGGGCAGGCAATCAGCCCCAGCATTTT
.	TRBV29-1	.	TRBJ2-1	CSVDMSSYNEQFF	TGCAGCGTTGACATGAGCTCCTACAATGAGCAGTTCTTC
.	TRBV30	.	TRBJ2-7	CAWVDGESSYEQYF	TGTGCCTGGGTAGACGGGGAGAGCTCCTACGAGCAGTACTTC
TRBD1	TRBV30	.	TRBJ2-5	CAWTGTGMETQYF	TGTGCCTGGACCGGGACAGGGATGGAGACCCAGTACTTC
TRBD1	TRBV6-5	.	TRBJ1-1	CASSLQGAPNTEAFF	TGTGCCAGCAGCCTACAGGGGGCCCCGAACACTGAAGCTTTCTTT
.	TRBV19	.	TRBJ2-2	CASSKLVTGELFF	TGTGCCAGTAGTAAGCTGGTGACCGGGGAGCTGTTTTTT
.	TRBV6-5	.	TRBJ1-2	CASSYSVLRQSYGYTF	TGTGCCAGCAGTTACTCCGTCCTCCGACAGTCCTATGGCTACACCTTC
.	TRBV6-1	.	TRBJ1-5	CASSEGEGSEPQHF	TGTGCCAGCAGTGAAGGGGAGGGGTCGGAGCCCCAGCATTTT
TRBD1	TRBV7-9	once	TRBJ1-2	CAGSGTGVSGGYTF	TGTGCCGGGTCGGGGACAGGGGTTTCTGGAGGCTACACCTTC
TRBD1	TRBV7-2	.	TRBJ2-5	CASSSRTGPEETQYF	TGTGCCAGCAGCTCGCGGACAGGGCCAGAGGAGACCCAGTACTTC
.	TRBV6-5	.	TRBJ2-7	CASSYDVSYEQYF	TGTGCCAGCAGTTACGATGTCAGTTACGAGCAGTACTTC
.	TRBV29-1	.	TRBJ2-5	CSVNDRGGQETQYF	TGCAGCGTCAACGACAGGGGAGGGCAAGAGACCCAGTACTTC
.	TRBV19	.	TRBJ1-1	CASRAALNTEAFF	TGTGCCTCCCGAGCGGCGCTGAACACTGAAGCTTTCTTT
TRBD1	TRBV19	.	TRBJ1-2	CATGRGDGYTF	TGTGCTACGGGCAGGGGGGATGGCTACACCTTC
TRBD1	TRBV11-2	.	TRBJ1-6	CASSLVQGGNSPLHF	TGTGCCAGCAGCTTAGTTCAGGGGGGAAATTCACCCCTCCACTTT
TRBD1	TRBV15	.	TRBJ1-2	CATSDERGLGYGYTF	TGTGCCACCAGTGATGAAAGGGGGCTCGGCTATGGCTACACCTTC
.	TRBV29-1	once	TRBJ2-1	CSVVGTPMSFYNEQFF	TGCAGCGTTGTCGGGACACCTATGAGTTTCTACAATGAGCAGTTCTTC
.	TRBV6-1	once	TRBJ1-1	CASGRSTEAFF	TGTGCCAGCGGTAGAAGCACTGAAGCTTTCTTT
.	TRBV10-1	.	TRBJ1-6	CASSETGRRTSSYNSPLHF	TGCGCCAGCAGTGAGACGGGACGCCGGACTAGCTCCTATAATTCACCCCTCCACTTT
.	TRBV14	few	TRBJ1-4	CASSRLFAANEKLFF	TGTGCCAGCAGCCGACTTTTCGCTGCTAATGAAAAACTGTTTTTT
.	TRBV7-2	once	TRBJ2-5	CASSFSRDETQYF	TGTGCCAGCAGCTTTTCTAGAGATGAGACCCAGTACTTC
TRBD1	TRBV6-6	.	TRBJ1-2	CASTLIRDRGGYTF	TGTGCCAGCACCTTAATCCGGGACAGAGGTGGCTACACCTTC
TRBD1	TRBV7-9	.	TRBJ1-4	CASSLATGEVEKLFF	TGTGCCAGCAGCTTAGCGACAGGGGAGGTTGAAAAACTGTTTTTT
TRBD2	TRBV30	few	TRBJ2-3	CAWSKTGTRAQYF	TGTGCCTGGAGTAAAACGGGGACTAGAGCGCAGTATTTT
.	TRBV6-6	few	TRBJ2-5	CASSYSIGGPETQYF	TGTGCCAGCAGTTACTCGATCGGGGGGCCAGAGACCCAGTACTTC
TRBD1	TRBV28	.	TRBJ2-1	CASSSQGASYNEQFF	TGTGCCAGCAGTTCTCAGGGGGCATCCTACAATGAGCAGTTCTTC
TRBD2	TRBV2	.	TRBJ2-1	CASSSSQGLAMIGFF	TGTGCCAGCAGTTCTTCCCAGGGACTAGCGATGATCGGGTTCTTC
.	TRBV4-1	.	TRBJ2-5	CASSRGIGETQYF	TGCGCCAGCAGCCGCGGGATCGGAGAGACCCAGTACTTC
TRBD1	TRBV18	.	TRBJ2-5	CASSDRASETQYF	TGTGCCAGCTCGGACAGGGCCTCCGAGACCCAGTACTTC
.	TRBV2	few	TRBJ2-6	CASRTDPPWANVLTF	TGTGCCAGTCGGACAGACCCTCCTTGGGCCAACGTCCTGACTTTC
TRBD1	TRBV6-6	.	TRBJ1-5	CASSTDRVDQPQHF	TGTGCCAGCTCGACCGACAGGGTGGATCAGCCCCAGCATTTT
.	TRBV6-5	.	TRBJ1-3	CASSYSATGGNTIYF	TGTGCCAGCAGTTACTCGGCCACGGGGGGAAACACCATATATTTT
.	TRBV5-1	.	TRBJ1-1	CASWGGAVNTEAFF	TGCGCCAGTTGGGGGGGGGCGGTGAACACTGAAGCTTTCTTT
TRBD1	TRBV19	.	TRBJ1-1	CASSMSGGTEAFF	TGTGCCAGTAGTATGTCAGGGGGTACTGAAGCTTTCTTT
.	TRBV19	.	TRBJ2-7	CASSIESVVAHEQYF	TGTGCCAGTAGTATAGAGAGCGTTGTTGCTCACGAGCAGTACTTC
TRBD1	TRBV29-1	.	TRBJ2-4	CSVARGQDRAKNIQYF	TGCAGCGTTGCCAGGGGGCAAGACCGAGCCAAAAACATTCAGTACTTC
TRBD1	TRBV7-2	.	TRBJ2-7	CASSLDRQGIYEQYF	TGTGCCAGCAGCTTAGACCGACAGGGGATCTACGAGCAGTACTTC
TRBD1	TRBV18	.	TRBJ1-1	CASSRPTGGDEAFF	TGTGCCAGCTCACGGCCGACAGGGGGTGACGAAGCTTTCTTT
TRBD2	TRBV9	.	TRBJ2-1	CASSVGASGYNEQFF	TGTGCCAGCAGCGTAGGGGCTAGCGGTTACAATGAGCAGTTCTTC
TRBD2	TRBV10-2	once	TRBJ2-5	CASSESSGGALQTQYF	TGCGCCAGCAGTGAGTCGAGCGGGGGGGCCCTACAGACCCAGTACTTC
.	TRBV5-4	.	TRBJ2-2	CASSPAGGPYTGELFF	TGTGCCAGCAGCCCGGCCGGGGGGCCCTACACCGGGGAGCTGTTTTTT
.	TRBV29-1	.	TRBJ1-1	CSVTTNPNTEAFF	TGCAGCGTTACAACAAACCCTAACACTGAAGCTTTCTTT